The 16 T cell receptor beta chains reported below all come from one sample, sequenced in a study of chemoradiotherapy in HPV16-positive cancers. Data came from immunoSEQ multiplex PCR; TCRdb stores just in-frame clones and leaves some out. Of about 5,600 clones in the sample, 65% to 90% were seen once. This material consisted of tumor tissue, taken from a patient who underwent chemoradiotherapy. Receptors originate from a human donor with HPV-associated anogenital cancer.

J is TRBJ1-1 and V is TRBV5-1; possible D gene TRBD1, 5 bases. With 0 bases removed from V and 4 bases from J, the gap between germline ends came to 19 bases. The V gene's germline CDR1 is SGHRS and CDR2 YFSETQ. The CDR3 is 17 residues long. For the CDR3, the DNA is TGCGCCAGCAGCTTGGGAGGCCGGGGACTAGATACCACTGAAGCTTTCTTT. Translating it yields CASSLGGRGLDTTEAFF. The full variable domain, in which reference TRBV5-1 and TRBJ1-1 provide the parts outside the CDR3, is KAGVTQTPRYLIKTRGQQVTLSCSPISGHRSVSWYQQTPGQGLQFLFEYFSETQRNKGNFPGRFSGRQFSNSRSEMNVSTLELGDSALYLCASSLGGRGLDTTEAFFGQGTRLTVV.

J is TRBJ1-1 and V is TRBV28, with D hard to call. V was clipped by 7 bases and J by 1 base, with 4 bases between them. Germline V gene data show CDR1 as MDHEN and CDR2 as SYDVKM. CDR3 length equals 11 residues. The CDR3 DNA is TGTGCCAGCAAAGAGAACACTGAAGCTTTCTTT. It is translated as CASKENTEAFF. Variable domain in full (rest from reference TRBV28 and TRBJ1-1): DVKVTQSSRYLVKRTGEKVFLECVQDMDHENMFWYRQDPGLGLRLIYFSYDVKMKEKGDIPEGYSVSREKKERFSLILESASTNQTSMYLCASKENTEAFFGQGTRLTVV.

The chain recombines TRBV6-1 with TRBJ2-5, with TRBD2 identical over 11 bases. V shed 4 bases, J shed 2 bases, and the junction held 12 bases outside the gene matches. CDR3 length: 18 residues. Germline CDR1 MNHNS, CDR2 SASEGT. The CDR3 spells CASSGFSGGAVLQETQYF. CDR3 in DNA: TGTGCCAGCAGTGGGTTTAGCGGGGGGGCCGTCCTACAAGAGACCCAGTACTTC.

The V gene is TRBV7-2, the J gene TRBJ2-5; 7 bases line up with TRBD1. This CDR3 is 13 amino acids long. Per germline, CDR1 SGHTA and CDR2 FQGNSA. After removal of 5 bases from V and 2 bases from J, the junction contained 2 bases not matched to a gene. CDR3 sequence (DNA): TGTGCCAGCAGCCTGGGACAGCAAGAGACCCAGTACTTC. This gives the protein CASSLGQQETQYF.

This chain joins TRBV5-1 and TRBJ2-3, with D uncertain. Germline V gene sequence: CDR1 SGHRS, CDR2 YFSETQ. The CDR3 length is 18 residues. V was clipped by 1 base and J by 4 bases, with 22 bases between them. CDR3 bases: TGCGCCAGCAGCTTGAGGCCACTTGAGTTGGCCGGTCCAGATACGCAGTATTTT. Amino acid sequence: CASSLRPLELAGPDTQYF.

This chain uses TRBV18 with TRBJ1-2; D is unresolved. V shed 2 bases and J shed 4 bases, with 17 bases lying between them. Per the germline V gene, CDR1 is KGHSH and CDR2 is LQKENI. This CDR3 spans 16 amino acids. The chain's CDR3 is CASSPTGRETSYGYTF. The CDR3 DNA reads TGTGCCAGCTCACCAACCGGGAGAGAAACATCCTATGGCTACACCTTC.

This chain uses TRBV7-2 with TRBJ1-4; weak D call: TRBD1 (6 bases). V gave up 5 bases and J gave up 10 bases, with 17 bases separating them. Germline loops: CDR1 SGHTA, CDR2 FQGNSA. The CDR3 covers 14 residues. The CDR3 region has the DNA TGTGCCAGCAGCGGGGGGCCAAGTGACGGAAAACTGTTTTTT. Protein sequence: CASSGGPSDGKLFF.

In its sample, this clone was seen once. Here the CDR3 DNA reads TGTGCCAGCAGGTCCGCTGGGGCGCGGGATGGCTACACCTTC. Encoded protein: CASRSAGARDGYTF. The chain combines TRBV28 with TRBJ1-2; possible D gene TRBD1, 5 bases. Trimming took off 6 bases at V and 6 bases at J, with 17 bases between the two ends. The CDR3 consists of 14 residues. Germline values: CDR1 MDHEN, CDR2 SYDVKM.

This chain connects TRBV19 to TRBJ1-5; possible D gene TRBD1, 6 bases. Trimming stripped 7 bases from V and 11 bases from J, with 12 bases between. The CDR3 length is 11 residues. Looked up from germline, CDR1 is LNHDA and CDR2 is SQIVND (reference sequence). The CDR3 loop reads CASTGSGAQHF. The CDR3 region has the DNA TGTGCCAGTACTGGATCAGGGGCCCAGCATTTT.

The rearrangement links TRBV2 to TRBJ2-3, with 14 nucleotides matching TRBD2. Germline V gene lookup returns CDR1 SNHLY and CDR2 FYNNEI. This CDR3 comprises 15 residues. Germline trimming cut 3 bases from V and 5 bases from J; bases unmatched to any gene: 1. The CDR3 DNA is TGTGCCAGCAGTGAGACTAGCGGGGGGGTAGATACGCAGTATTTT. This sequence encodes CASSETSGGVDTQYF. The full variable domain, rest sourced from reference TRBV2 and TRBJ2-3, is EPEVTQTPSHQVTQMGQEVILRCVPISNHLYFYWYRQILGQKVEFLVSFYNNEISEKSEIFDDQFSVERPDGSNFTLKIRSTKLEDSAMYFCASSETSGGVDTQYFGPGTRLTVL.

The V call is TRBV29-1, the J call TRBJ2-1, with D perhaps matching TRBD1 or TRBD2 (5 bases each). Between the trimmed V and J ends, which lost 7 bases and 7 bases, there was a span of 29 bases. Germline V gene lookup returns CDR1 SQVTM and CDR2 ANQGSEA. This CDR3 has 17 residues. As DNA, the CDR3 is TGCAGCGCCTTGACAGACTCTGGCGGGTGGACGACTAATGAGCAGTTCTTC. It is translated as CSALTDSGGWTTNEQFF.

This clone was observed once. The chain employs TRBV18 and TRBJ2-2, with D possibly TRBD2 on 6 matching bases. The germline CDR1 and CDR2 sequences are KGHSH and LQKENI. The CDR3 loop spans 16 amino acids. V lost 6 bases and J lost 5, with 19 bases in between. CDR3 amino acids: CASSPRRVEATGELFF. CDR3 DNA sequence: TGTGCCAGCTCCCCCAGGAGGGTAGAGGCGACCGGGGAGCTGTTTTTT.

The rearrangement joins TRBV5-1 to TRBJ1-1; a possible D gene is TRBD1 (5 bases). V shed 4 bases and J shed 6 bases, with 22 bases lying between them. CDR3 length: 16 amino acids. From germline, CDR1 is SGHRS and CDR2 YFSETQ. CDR3 residues: CASSLSGSGIIAEAFF. The CDR3 DNA reads TGCGCCAGCAGCCTCTCGGGTTCAGGGATAATCGCTGAAGCTTTCTTT. Complete variable domain (other parts from reference TRBV5-1 and TRBJ1-1): KAGVTQTPRYLIKTRGQQVTLSCSPISGHRSVSWYQQTPGQGLQFLFEYFSETQRNKGNFPGRFSGRQFSNSRSEMNVSTLELGDSALYLCASSLSGSGIIAEAFFGQGTRLTVV.

The chain recombines TRBV4-3 with TRBJ2-1, with D unresolved. From germline, CDR1 is LGHNA and CDR2 YSLEER. V lost 0 bases, J lost 0 bases, and 9 bases lay in between. The CDR3 runs 16 residues. The CDR3 region is CASSQDRANSYNEQFF. In DNA form, the CDR3 reads TGCGCCAGCAGCCAAGATAGGGCGAACTCCTACAATGAGCAGTTCTTC.

This clone appeared a single time. This chain links TRBV6-4 with TRBJ2-3, with 7 bases matching TRBD2. This CDR3 region has 14 residues. J was trimmed by 11 bases and V by 0 bases; bases with no gene match: 8. Per the germline V gene, CDR1 is MRHNA and CDR2 is SNTAGT. The CDR3 DNA sequence: TGTGCCAGCAGTGACTCGAACCGGGGGAGGGGGCAGTATTTT. Translation gives CASSDSNRGRGQYF.

The table lists this clone with a count of one. The chain carries TRBV11-2 and TRBJ2-1, with TRBD2 matching 11 bases. The CDR3 totals 14 residues. CDR1 and CDR2 from the germline V gene are SGHAT and FQNNGV. Unmatched junction bases numbered 3, after V lost 2 bases and J lost 9 bases. The CDR3 protein is CASSLTSGGGEQFF. The CDR3 nucleotides are TGTGCCAGCAGCTTAACTAGCGGGGGAGGTGAGCAGTTCTTC.